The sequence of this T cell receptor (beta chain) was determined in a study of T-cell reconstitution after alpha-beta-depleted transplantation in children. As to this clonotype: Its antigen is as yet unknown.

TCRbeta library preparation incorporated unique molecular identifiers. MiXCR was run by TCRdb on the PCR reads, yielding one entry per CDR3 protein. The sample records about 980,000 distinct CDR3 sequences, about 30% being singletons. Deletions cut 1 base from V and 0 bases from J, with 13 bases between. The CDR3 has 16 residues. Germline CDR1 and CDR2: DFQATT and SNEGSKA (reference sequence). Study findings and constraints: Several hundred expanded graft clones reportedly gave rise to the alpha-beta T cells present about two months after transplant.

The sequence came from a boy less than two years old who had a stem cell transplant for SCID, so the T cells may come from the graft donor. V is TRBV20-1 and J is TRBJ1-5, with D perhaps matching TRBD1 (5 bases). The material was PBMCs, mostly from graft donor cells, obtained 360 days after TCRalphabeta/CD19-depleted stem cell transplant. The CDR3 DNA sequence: TGCAGTGCTAGAGGGGGGAGTCAGATTAGCAATCAGCCCCAGCATTTT. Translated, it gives CSARGGSQISNQPQHF.